These 18 T cell receptor beta chains were all obtained from the same sample, sequenced in a study of T-cell reconstitution after alpha-beta-depleted transplantation in children. A TCRbeta library incorporating unique molecular identifiers was prepared. TCRdb re-analysed the PCR reads in MiXCR, keeping a single row per CDR3 protein. The sample holds roughly 570,000 distinct CDR3 sequences, about a quarter seen once. This sample comprised PBMCs, obtained before TCRalphabeta/CD19-depleted stem cell transplant. These receptors were obtained from a boy in the first two years of life with Wiskott-Aldrich syndrome, due to receive a stem cell transplant.

The chain couples TRBV4-2 to TRBJ2-7; TRBD2 matches at 11 bases. The CDR3 totals 16 residues. Germline V gene sequence: CDR1 LGHNA, CDR2 YNFKEQ. V was pared by 0 bases and J by 3 bases, with 4 bases of the junction left unmatched. CDR3 protein: CASSQDLTSGSYEQYF. The CDR3 DNA follows: TGTGCCAGCAGCCAAGATCTTACTAGCGGGAGCTACGAGCAGTACTTC.

This clonotype was observed at least ten times. One end of the junction does not line up with germline, which may come from a read error. CDR3 DNA: TGCGCCAGCAGTTTGGGCGGTCTCTACGAGCAGTACTTC. Amino acids: CASSLGGLYEQYF. The chain carries TRBV5-1 and TRBJ2-7; D gene ambiguous. This CDR3 has 13 residues. CDR1 and CDR2 from the germline V gene are SGHRS and YFSETQ.

The sample holds a few counts of this clonotype. V and J are TRBV9 and TRBJ2-7, with TRBD2 matching over 10 bases. Germline V gene data show CDR1 as SGDLS and CDR2 as YYNGEE. The V and J ends lost 3 bases and 4 bases, in that order; junction bases with no gene match: 7. This CDR3 spans 15 amino acids. CDR3 DNA: TGTGCCAGCAGCGATCTAGCGGGAGTACCTTACGAGCAGTACTTC. Protein: CASSDLAGVPYEQYF. The complete variable domain, with remaining parts taken from reference TRBV9 and TRBJ2-7, reads DSGVTQTPKHLITATGQRVTLRCSPRSGDLSVYWYQQSLDQGLQFLIQYYNGEERAKGNILERFSAQQFPDLHSELNLSSLELGDSALYFCASSDLAGVPYEQYFGPGTRLTVT.

This sequence joins TRBV15 and TRBJ1-1, with D possibly being TRBD1 (6 bases). The germline V gene has CDR1 LNHNV and CDR2 YYDKDF (reference sequence). The CDR3 spans 14 residues. V was trimmed by 4 bases and J by 8 bases, leaving 17 bases between them. The CDR3 bases are TGTGCCACCAGCATGGGGGGGCTCGTCCCCGAAGCTTTCTTT. This sequence encodes CATSMGGLVPEAFF.

Only a few counts were recorded for this clonotype. The V gene is TRBV4-1, the J gene TRBJ2-7; TRBD2 matches at 8 bases. This CDR3 spans 14 amino acids. In germline, CDR1 is MGHRA, CDR2 YSYEKL. The ends lost 2 bases at V and 5 bases at J; junction bases unmatched: 5. This CDR3 is CASSQISAGDEQYF. The DNA for the CDR3 is TGCGCCAGCAGCCAAATTTCAGCGGGAGACGAGCAGTACTTC.

This sequence joins TRBV5-1 and TRBJ2-7, with 15 bases identical to TRBD2. The V gene's germline CDR1 is SGHRS and CDR2 YFSETQ. Germline trimming cut 7 bases from V and 4 bases from J; bases unmatched to any gene: 9. This CDR3 is built from 16 residues. CDR3 DNA sequence: TGCGCCAGCGGCTCGGGACTAGCGGGAGGCGGGTACGAGCAGTACTTC. It yields the protein CASGSGLAGGGYEQYF.

This clonotype was counted a few times. The chain employs TRBV5-1 and TRBJ2-4; unclear D gene. V lost 9 bases to trimming and J lost 1 base, with 11 bases between them. The germline gives CDR1 SGHRS, CDR2 YFSETQ. CDR3 length: 13 residues. The CDR3 region has the DNA TGCGCCACCCGCATGATCGCCAAAAACATTCAGTACTTC. It yields the protein CATRMIAKNIQYF.

This clonotype occurred once. CDR3 in amino acids: CASSPRGQSSYNEQFF. The CDR3 DNA sequence: TGTGCCAGCTCACCAAGGGGACAAAGCTCCTACAATGAGCAGTTCTTC. The rearrangement links TRBV18 to TRBJ2-1, with TRBD1 as a possible D gene (6 bases). CDR1 KGHSH and CDR2 LQKENI come from the germline V gene. Trimming left V 2 bases short and J 0 bases short, with 11 bases between. The CDR3 covers 16 residues. Full variable domain (rest looked up from reference TRBV18 and TRBJ2-1): NAGVMQNPRHLVRRRGQEARLRCSPMKGHSHVYWYRQLPEEGLKFMVYLQKENIIDESGMPKERFSAEFPKEGPSILRIQQVVRGDSAAYFCASSPRGQSSYNEQFFGPGTRLTVL.

This clonotype came up a few times. The chain has TRBV10-3 and TRBJ2-1; 7 bases are a match to TRBD1. J lost 4 bases, V lost 10 bases, and 7 bases had no gene match. Looked up from germline, CDR1 is ENHRY and CDR2 is SYGVKD. The CDR3 length is 13 residues. In nucleotides, the CDR3 is TGTGCCACGTCGGGACAGAGATACAATGAGCAGTTCTTC. This codes for CATSGQRYNEQFF.

Only a few counts were recorded for this clonotype. V gene TRBV5-6 combines with J gene TRBJ2-5, with D possibly being TRBD1 (6 bases). This CDR3 comprises 14 residues. V shed 3 bases and J shed 9 bases, with 18 bases lying between them. Germline CDR1 reads SGHDT; CDR2 reads YYEEEE. The CDR3 DNA reads as TGTGCCAGCAGCTGGAATACAGGGTCGGGTCCCCAGTACTTC. Translation gives CASSWNTGSGPQYF.

This clonotype appeared a single time. The rearrangement links TRBV2 to TRBJ2-1; a weak D match, TRBD2 (6 bases). Germline loops: CDR1 SNHLY, CDR2 FYNNEI. The V and J ends lost 7 bases and 6 bases respectively, with 19 bases between them. The CDR3 is 15 amino acids. CDR3: CASKNRESSFNEQFF. The CDR3 DNA reads TGTGCCAGCAAGAACCGGGAGAGCTCTTTCAATGAGCAGTTCTTC.

This clonotype occurred a few times. The chain employs TRBV27 and TRBJ2-2; D gene uncertain. Germline V gene data show CDR1 as MNHEY and CDR2 as SMNVEV (reference sequence). The CDR3 runs to 16 residues. The V end was cut by 5 bases, the J end by 5 bases, with 18 bases between. The DNA of the CDR3 is TGTGCCAGCAGTCATGTGTTAGGCCGGCCAACCGGGGAGCTGTTTTTT. It codes for CASSHVLGRPTGELFF.

The V call is TRBV4-1, the J call TRBJ2-3; TRBD2 agrees at 9 bases. Germline values: CDR1 MGHRA, CDR2 YSYEKL. V lost 4 bases, J lost 1 base, and 3 bases stayed unmatched. The length of the CDR3 is 15 residues. The CDR3 DNA reads TGCGCCAGCAGCCCCAGACTAGCGGGCACAGATACGCAGTATTTT. It translates to CASSPRLAGTDTQYF.

J is TRBJ2-7 and V is TRBV5-6; 11 positions agree with TRBD2. The V and J ends lost 4 bases and 1 base, in that order; junction bases with no gene match: 13. The CDR3 has 18 residues. In germline, CDR1 is SGHDT, CDR2 YYEEEE. The CDR3 DNA reads TGTGCCAGCAGCCCGGGACTAGCGGCATTCCGGGGTTCCTACGAGCAGTACTTC. Encoded protein: CASSPGLAAFRGSYEQYF.

The chain uses TRBV28 and TRBJ2-7; D is undetermined. V lost 6 bases and J 1 base, leaving 10 bases between the germline ends. Germline V lookup: CDR1 MDHEN, CDR2 SYDVKM. The length of the CDR3 is 13 residues. DNA of the CDR3: TGTGCCAGCAGCCAAGGAGATTCCTACGAGCAGTACTTC. Translating gives CASSQGDSYEQYF. Looking up the rest from reference TRBV28 and TRBJ2-7 gives the full variable domain: DVKVTQSSRYLVKRTGEKVFLECVQDMDHENMFWYRQDPGLGLRLIYFSYDVKMKEKGDIPEGYSVSREKKERFSLILESASTNQTSMYLCASSQGDSYEQYFGPGTRLTVT.

V gene TRBV20-1 combines with J gene TRBJ1-2; D is ambiguous. There are 14 residues in the CDR3. Trimming pared 0 bases from V and 4 bases from J, leaving 12 bases between. Germline-derived CDR1 and CDR2 are DFQATT and SNEGSKA (reference sequence). CDR3 residues: CSARDQGRGYGYTF. In DNA form, the CDR3 reads TGCAGTGCTAGAGATCAAGGGAGAGGCTATGGCTACACCTTC.

This clonotype has just a few counts. The chain recombines TRBV20-1 with TRBJ2-1; TRBD2 aligns across 14 bases. Trimming at V came to 6 bases and at J to 12 bases, leaving 10 bases not matched to a gene. This CDR3 has 14 residues. CDR1 is DFQATT and CDR2 is SNEGSKA in the germline V gene (reference sequence). DNA of the CDR3: TGCAGTGCCCCCGGGACTAGCGGGAGTTTAGGGCAGTTCTTC. Its protein is CSAPGTSGSLGQFF.

The table lists this clonotype with a few counts. The rearrangement links TRBV9 to TRBJ2-1; 7 nucleotides line up with TRBD2. CDR3 length equals 21 residues. Trimming removed 0 bases from V and 0 bases from J; junction bases left unmatched: 18. Germline V gene data show CDR1 as SGDLS and CDR2 as YYNGEE. The CDR3 nucleotides read TGTGCCAGCAGCGTAGCAACGGTGGCGGGAGAAGGGTTGGGCTCCTACAATGAGCAGTTCTTC. Translating it yields CASSVATVAGEGLGSYNEQFF.